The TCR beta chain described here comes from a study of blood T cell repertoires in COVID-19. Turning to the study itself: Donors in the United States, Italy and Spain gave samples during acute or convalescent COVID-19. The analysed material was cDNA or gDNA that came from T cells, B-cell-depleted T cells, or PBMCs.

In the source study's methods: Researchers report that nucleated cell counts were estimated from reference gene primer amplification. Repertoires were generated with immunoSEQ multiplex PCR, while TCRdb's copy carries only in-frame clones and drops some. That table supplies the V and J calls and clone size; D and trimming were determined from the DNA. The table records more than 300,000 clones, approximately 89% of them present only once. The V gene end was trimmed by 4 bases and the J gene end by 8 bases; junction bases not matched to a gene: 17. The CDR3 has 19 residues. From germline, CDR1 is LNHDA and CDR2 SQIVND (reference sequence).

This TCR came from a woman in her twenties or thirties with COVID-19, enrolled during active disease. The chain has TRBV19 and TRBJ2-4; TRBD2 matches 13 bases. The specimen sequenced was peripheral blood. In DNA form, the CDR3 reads TGTGCCAGTAGTAGGAAGGTTGGGACTAGCGGGGAGGGCGGGTACATTCAGTACTTC. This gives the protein CASSRKVGTSGEGGYIQYF.